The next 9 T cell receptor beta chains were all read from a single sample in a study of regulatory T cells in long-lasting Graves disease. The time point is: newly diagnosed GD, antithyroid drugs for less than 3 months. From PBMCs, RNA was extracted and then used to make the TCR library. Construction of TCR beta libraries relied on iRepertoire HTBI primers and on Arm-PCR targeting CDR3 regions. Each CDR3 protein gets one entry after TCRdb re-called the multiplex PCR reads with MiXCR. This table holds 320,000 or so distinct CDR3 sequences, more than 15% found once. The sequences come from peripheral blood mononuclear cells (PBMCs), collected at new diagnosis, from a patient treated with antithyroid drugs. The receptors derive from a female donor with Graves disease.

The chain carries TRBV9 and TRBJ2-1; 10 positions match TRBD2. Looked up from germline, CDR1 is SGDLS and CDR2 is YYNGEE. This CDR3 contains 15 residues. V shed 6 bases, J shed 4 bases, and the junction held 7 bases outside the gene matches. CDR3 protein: CASNAGLAAYNEQFF. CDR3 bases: TGTGCCAGCAACGCCGGACTAGCGGCTTACAATGAGCAGTTCTTC.

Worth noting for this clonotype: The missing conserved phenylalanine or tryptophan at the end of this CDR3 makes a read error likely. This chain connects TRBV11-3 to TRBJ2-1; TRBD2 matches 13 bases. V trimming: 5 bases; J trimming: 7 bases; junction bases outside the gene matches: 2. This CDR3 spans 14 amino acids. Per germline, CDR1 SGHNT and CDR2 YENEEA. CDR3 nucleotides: TGTGCCAGCAGCCTGACTAGCGGGAGGAATGAGCAGTTCTAT. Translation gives CASSLTSGRNEQFY.

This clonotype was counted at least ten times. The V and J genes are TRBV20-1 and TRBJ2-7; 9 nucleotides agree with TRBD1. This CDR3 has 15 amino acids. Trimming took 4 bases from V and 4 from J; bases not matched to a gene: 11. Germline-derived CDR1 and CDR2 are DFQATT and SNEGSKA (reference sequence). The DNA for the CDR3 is TGCAGTGCTAACGCCGCGGACAGGGGAGGGTACGAGCAGTACTTC. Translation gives CSANAADRGGYEQYF.

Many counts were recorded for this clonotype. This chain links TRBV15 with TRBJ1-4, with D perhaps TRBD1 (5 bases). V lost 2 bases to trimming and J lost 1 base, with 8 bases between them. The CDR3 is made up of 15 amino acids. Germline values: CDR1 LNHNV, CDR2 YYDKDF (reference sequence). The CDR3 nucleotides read TGTGCCACCAGCAGACAGGGAGGAACTAATGAAAAACTGTTTTTT. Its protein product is CATSRQGGTNEKLFF.

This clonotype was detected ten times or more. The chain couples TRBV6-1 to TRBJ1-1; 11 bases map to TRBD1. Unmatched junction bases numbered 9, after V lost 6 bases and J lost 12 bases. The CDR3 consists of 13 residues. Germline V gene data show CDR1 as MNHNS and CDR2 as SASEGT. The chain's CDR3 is CASRHGTGGLPFF. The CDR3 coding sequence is TGTGCCAGCAGACATGGGACAGGGGGTTTGCCTTTCTTT.

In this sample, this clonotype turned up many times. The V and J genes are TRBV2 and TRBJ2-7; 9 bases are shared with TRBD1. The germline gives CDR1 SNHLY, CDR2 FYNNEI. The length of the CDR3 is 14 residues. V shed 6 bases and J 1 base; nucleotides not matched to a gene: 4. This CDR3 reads CASRTGQGSYEQYF. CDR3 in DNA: TGTGCCAGCAGAACCGGACAGGGGTCCTACGAGCAGTACTTC.

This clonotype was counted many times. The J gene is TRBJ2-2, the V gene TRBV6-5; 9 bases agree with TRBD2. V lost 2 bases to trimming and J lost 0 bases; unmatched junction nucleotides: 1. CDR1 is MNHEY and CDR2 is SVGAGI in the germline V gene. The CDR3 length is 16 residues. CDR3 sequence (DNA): TGTGCCAGCAGTTACCGGACTAGCGCGAACACCGGGGAGCTGTTTTTT. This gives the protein CASSYRTSANTGELFF.

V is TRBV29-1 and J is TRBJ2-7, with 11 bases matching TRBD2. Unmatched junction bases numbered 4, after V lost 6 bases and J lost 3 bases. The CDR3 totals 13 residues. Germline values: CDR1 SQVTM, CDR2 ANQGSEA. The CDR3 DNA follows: TGCAGCGTAGGACTAGCGGGCATCTACGAGCAGTACTTC. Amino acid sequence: CSVGLAGIYEQYF.

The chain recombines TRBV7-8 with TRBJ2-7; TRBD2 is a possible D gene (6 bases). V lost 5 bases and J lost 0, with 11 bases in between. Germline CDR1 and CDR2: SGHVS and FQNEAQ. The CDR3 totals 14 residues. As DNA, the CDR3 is TGTGCCAGCAGCATGGGACTGGACTCCTACGAGCAGTACTTC. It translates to CASSMGLDSYEQYF.